This T cell receptor beta chain emerged from a study of CD8 T cells in Susac syndrome (dated 2019 in TCRdb). With regard to the full study: The study used repertoire sequencing to test whether antigen drove CD8+ T cell activation and differentiation in Susac syndrome.

Peripheral blood CD8+ and CD4+ T cells from healthy donors, Susac syndrome patients and multiple sclerosis patients were profiled using high-throughput TCR beta sequencing. The multiple sclerosis controls were treatment-naive patients whose relapsing-remitting disease, either stable or active, fulfilled the revised McDonald criteria. Bulk CD8+ and CD4+ T cells were purified magnetically by negative isolation, whereas CD8+ TEMRA cells were enriched by FACS. Blood was drawn into EDTA tubes, processed within 24 hours, and PBMCs were isolated by density gradient centrifugation. PBMCs intended for TCR sequencing were frozen in liquid nitrogen and were later thawed in a 37 degrees C water bath. The sorted or isolated CD4+, CD8+ and CD8+ TEMRA cells reached a purity of at least 90%. Beyond this particular receptor, the publication reports: The study acknowledged that relatively few individuals were included in the TCR sequencing and HLA analysis.

This clonotype was counted a few times. Its recognized antigen is unknown. No qualities accompany the bases; no much larger clone lies one base away. RNA was extracted using the RNeasy kit, and roughly 0.45 to 1 ug of the RNA was reverse transcribed with random hexamers. The immunoSEQ multiplex PCR assay, covering 54 Vbeta and 13 Jbeta segments, was used to amplify TCR beta CDR3 regions. PCR amplification bias was corrected using a synthetic template baseline for primer optimization and computational correction. The authors processed their data as follows. Reads were annotated to V, D and J genes per IMGT and analyzed with immunoSEQ Analyzer, keeping only productive sequences. Clonality was calculated as one minus the Shannon entropy normalized by log2 of the number of productive unique sequences. For each patient and control, public and private clones were evaluated among the 100 most prevalent clones. Clones were defined as Susac-specific when absent from the healthy and MS cohorts, from about 1,100 published viral clones and from other ImmuneACCESS disease sequences. TCRdb trimmed the raw reads at Q25, called clones with MiXCR and kept productive beta chains. A single entry per CDR3 protein holds the most common genes and DNA from its merged rows. TCRdb, not the original authors, processed these V and J calls. Within this sample are roughly 130,000 distinct CDR3 sequences, with roughly 96% of them counted one time only. Of the sample, over 0.1% falls within the top ten clones.

CDR1 MNHEY and CDR2 SVGAGI are derived from the germline V gene. Deletion took 6 bases off V and 8 bases off J, with a span of 11 bases between the germline ends. The CDR3 holds 13 amino acids from the cysteine to the phenylalanine. This entry keeps only the CDR3 DNA: 39 bases, framed from base 1. The chain is encoded by TRBV6-5 joined to TRBJ1-6; the D gene is unclear. This TCR came from a human donor with multiple sclerosis. The specimen was CD4+ T cells from PBMCs. The CDR3 region reads CASSNSKDSPLHF. Read as DNA, the sequence is TGTGCCAGCAGCAACTCGAAGGATTCACCCCTCCACTTT.